This is a list of T cell receptor beta chains from one sample in a study of blood T cells in healthy people across ages. MiXCR, run by TCRdb on the 5' RACE reads, gives a single entry per CDR3 protein. This table holds approximately 1.5 million distinct CDR3 sequences, roughly 32% found once. Material: blood. These receptors all come from a woman aged 25 to 39 in good health. Both conserved end residues are part of each CDR3. The order of the fields is V gene, D gene, clone size, J gene, CDR3 DNA, CDR3 protein. A D gene is named only where the DNA matches it firmly. Clone sizes are given selectively: once, few, many, or a class where the clone is expanded.

v_call: TRBV5-1; d_call: -; clone_size: -; j_call: TRBJ2-1; cdr3_nt: TGCGCCAGCAGCACTGACAGTTATGAGCAGTTCTTC; cdr3_aa: CASSTDSYEQFF
v_call: TRBV7-2; d_call: -; clone_size: once; j_call: TRBJ1-1; cdr3_nt: TGTGCCAGCAGCTCTAGGACCGAAAATGCTGAAGCTTTCTTT; cdr3_aa: CASSSRTENAEAFF
v_call: TRBV29-1; d_call: -; clone_size: many; j_call: TRBJ2-7; cdr3_nt: TGCAGCGTTGAAGGGGGGGCCAACGAGCAGTACTTC; cdr3_aa: CSVEGGANEQYF
v_call: TRBV20-1; d_call: TRBD2; clone_size: -; j_call: TRBJ2-7; cdr3_nt: TGCAGTGCCGAGGCGGGGGGCGTACCCTACGAGCAGTACTTC; cdr3_aa: CSAEAGGVPYEQYF
v_call: TRBV15; d_call: TRBD1; clone_size: few; j_call: TRBJ1-5; cdr3_nt: TGTGCCACCAGCAGACCCTGGACAGGGGGCAATCAGCCCCAGCATTTT; cdr3_aa: CATSRPWTGGNQPQHF
v_call: TRBV7-3; d_call: -; clone_size: few; j_call: TRBJ2-3; cdr3_nt: TGTGCCAGCAGCCCCTCAGCGGGTTTCACGGATACGCAGTATTTT; cdr3_aa: CASSPSAGFTDTQYF
v_call: TRBV11-2; d_call: -; clone_size: few; j_call: TRBJ2-1; cdr3_nt: TGTGCCAGCAGCCTCCTAACCGGGATCTCGCGCCCCAATGAGCAGTTCTTC; cdr3_aa: CASSLLTGISRPNEQFF
v_call: TRBV7-2; d_call: -; clone_size: -; j_call: TRBJ2-3; cdr3_nt: TGTGCCAGCAGCTTTCCCGGGTCCCCAGATACGCAGTATTTT; cdr3_aa: CASSFPGSPDTQYF
v_call: TRBV29-1; d_call: -; clone_size: few; j_call: TRBJ2-1; cdr3_nt: TGCAGCGTTGAAGAAAGGTATAGGACCCCCGAGCAGTTCTTC; cdr3_aa: CSVEERYRTPEQFF
v_call: TRBV4-1; d_call: TRBD2; clone_size: many; j_call: TRBJ2-1; cdr3_nt: TGCGCCAGCAGCCAAGTCCCTGAGACGGGACTAGAGCACAATGAGCAGTTCTTC; cdr3_aa: CASSQVPETGLEHNEQFF
v_call: TRBV7-9; d_call: -; clone_size: few; j_call: TRBJ2-1; cdr3_nt: TGTGCCAGCACCCCCAAGGCGGGCAATGAGCAGTTCTTC; cdr3_aa: CASTPKAGNEQFF
v_call: TRBV5-1; d_call: TRBD2; clone_size: -; j_call: TRBJ2-7; cdr3_nt: TGCGCCAGCAGCTGGAGGGGGGCTCGACTAGCGGGAGGGCAACACGAGCAGTACTTC; cdr3_aa: CASSWRGARLAGGQHEQYF
v_call: TRBV27; d_call: -; clone_size: -; j_call: TRBJ1-5; cdr3_nt: TGTGCCAGCAGTTCGACAGCGGATCAGCCCCAGCATTTT; cdr3_aa: CASSSTADQPQHF
v_call: TRBV7-8; d_call: TRBD2; clone_size: -; j_call: TRBJ2-3; cdr3_nt: TGTGCCAGCAGCTTAGCTGCTGGGGAGGGTACAGATACGCAGTATTTT; cdr3_aa: CASSLAAGEGTDTQYF
v_call: TRBV28; d_call: TRBD1; clone_size: -; j_call: TRBJ2-7; cdr3_nt: TGTGCCAGCAGTCCCGACAGGGGAGGTGGCTACGGGCAGTACTTC; cdr3_aa: CASSPDRGGGYGQYF
v_call: TRBV20-1; d_call: TRBD2; clone_size: -; j_call: TRBJ2-3; cdr3_nt: TGCAGTGCTGGACTAGTTTCAGATACGCAGTATTTT; cdr3_aa: CSAGLVSDTQYF
v_call: TRBV2; d_call: -; clone_size: -; j_call: TRBJ2-7; cdr3_nt: TGTGCCAGCAGCCCGGGACGCACGAAATCCTACGAGCAGTACTTC; cdr3_aa: CASSPGRTKSYEQYF